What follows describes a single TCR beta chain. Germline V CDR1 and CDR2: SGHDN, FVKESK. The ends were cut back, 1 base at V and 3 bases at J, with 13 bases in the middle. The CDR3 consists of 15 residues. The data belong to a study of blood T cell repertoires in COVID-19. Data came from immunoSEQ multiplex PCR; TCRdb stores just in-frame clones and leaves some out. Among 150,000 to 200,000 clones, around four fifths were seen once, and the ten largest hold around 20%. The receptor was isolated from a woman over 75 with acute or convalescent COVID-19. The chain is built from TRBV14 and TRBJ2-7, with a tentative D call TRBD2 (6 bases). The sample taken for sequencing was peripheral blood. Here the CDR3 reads CASSQATSPSYEQYF. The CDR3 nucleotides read TGTGCCAGCAGCCAAGCAACTAGCCCGAGCTACGAGCAGTACTTC.